One and the same sample provided the 10 T cell receptor beta chains below, sequenced in a study of Graves' ophthalmopathy and Graves' hyperthyroidism. Amplification of TCR beta CDR3 regions used RNA transcripts. HTBI primers primed a first-round RT-PCR, and a second-round multiplex PCR followed. TCRdb redid the calling of the multiplex PCR reads with MiXCR, one entry per CDR3 protein. The data contain about 380,000 distinct CDR3 sequences, about 16% of them singletons. Sequencing used peripheral blood. The receptors here all came from a woman between 18 and 30 years old with stable Graves' hyperthyroidism.

This clonotype was observed a handful of times. The chain uses TRBV2 and TRBJ2-5; tentative D call: TRBD1 (6 bases). Matching the DNA end better, TRBJ2-1 makes the J call doubtful. The CDR3 covers 14 residues. Germline values: CDR1 SNHLY, CDR2 FYNNEI. DNA for the CDR3: TGTGCCAGCAGCTACGACAGGACTGTGAATGAGCAGTTCTTC. This codes for CASSYDRTVNEQFF.

This clonotype was found many times. The chain has TRBV27 and TRBJ1-2; D perhaps matches TRBD1 (5 bases). Germline values: CDR1 MNHEY, CDR2 SMNVEV (reference sequence). The CDR3 is made up of 14 amino acids. The V and J ends lost 3 bases and 2 bases respectively, with 10 bases between them. For the CDR3, the DNA is TGTGCCAGCAGTTTCCGTTCAGGGAACTATGGCTACACCTTC. It specifies CASSFRSGNYGYTF.

This clonotype was observed many times. V and J are TRBV20-1 and TRBJ1-1; perhaps TRBD1 as D (6 bases). Trimming took off 0 bases at V and 4 bases at J, with 21 bases between the two ends. Germline V lookup: CDR1 DFQATT, CDR2 SNEGSKA (reference sequence). The CDR3 is 17 residues long. The CDR3 DNA is TGCAGTGCTAGAGATACCCGGAAGGGACAATTGGGCACTGAAGCTTTCTTT. Encoded protein: CSARDTRKGQLGTEAFF.

The table lists this clonotype with many counts. The rearrangement joins TRBV2 to TRBJ1-6; D gene unclear. The CDR3 totals 13 residues. Germline-derived CDR1 and CDR2 are SNHLY and FYNNEI. The V end lost 4 bases, the J end lost 4 bases, and 5 bases lay between the germline ends. The CDR3: CASSGVYNSPLHF. The CDR3 region has the DNA TGTGCCAGCAGTGGGGTTTATAATTCACCCCTCCACTTT. Complete variable domain (other parts from reference TRBV2 and TRBJ1-6): EPEVTQTPSHQVTQMGQEVILRCVPISNHLYFYWYRQILGQKVEFLVSFYNNEISEKSEIFDDQFSVERPDGSNFTLKIRSTKLEDSAMYFCASSGVYNSPLHFGNGTRLTVT.

This clonotype occurred many times. The J gene is TRBJ2-7, the V gene TRBV7-8; D not certain. The germline V gene has CDR1 SGHVS and CDR2 FQNEAQ. The V end was cut by 5 bases, the J end by 2 bases, with 7 bases between. The CDR3 has 12 residues. CDR3 amino acids: CASSPVAYEQYF. The CDR3 DNA reads TGTGCCAGCAGCCCGGTTGCCTACGAGCAGTACTTC.

This clonotype was found many times. The CDR3, as DNA: TGTGCCACCAGTGATGCAGGACCTAGCAATCAGCCCCAGCATTTT. It codes for CATSDAGPSNQPQHF. The genes are TRBV24-1 and TRBJ1-5, with unresolved D. Germline CDR1 KGHDR, CDR2 SFDVKD. The V and J ends lost 3 bases and 0 bases respectively, with 8 bases between them. The CDR3 spans 15 residues.

This clonotype has at least ten counts. The gene calls are TRBV7-2 and TRBJ1-5, with 11 bases fitting TRBD1. Germline V gene sequence: CDR1 SGHTA, CDR2 FQGNSA. CDR3 length: 15 amino acids. Trimming cost V 5 bases and J 6 bases; bases outside gene matches: 6. The CDR3 reads CASSRTGGAVQPQHF. The CDR3 nucleotides read TGTGCCAGCAGCCGGACAGGGGGCGCCGTTCAGCCCCAGCATTTT.

Many counts were recorded for this clonotype. The V and J genes are TRBV4-1 and TRBJ1-1; D perhaps matches TRBD1 (5 bases). Germline V gives CDR1 MGHRA, CDR2 YSYEKL. The CDR3 sequence is 15 residues long. The germline V and J ends were trimmed by 1 base and 3 bases, with 12 bases remaining between them. This CDR3 is CASSQVSGKHTEAFF. CDR3 nucleotide sequence: TGCGCCAGCAGCCAAGTGTCAGGGAAACACACTGAAGCTTTCTTT.

This clonotype was detected many times. The chain has TRBV15 and TRBJ2-7; D may be TRBD1 or TRBD2 (6 bases each). Germline V CDR1 and CDR2: LNHNV, YYDKDF (reference sequence). The ends were cut back, 0 bases at V and 7 bases at J, with 13 bases in the middle. The CDR3 is 14 residues long. This CDR3 is CATSRDWEGGEQYF. DNA for the CDR3: TGTGCCACCAGCAGAGATTGGGAAGGGGGGGAGCAGTACTTC. Combining the CDR3 with reference TRBV15 and TRBJ2-7 gives the whole variable domain DAMVIQNPRYQVTQFGKPVTLSCSQTLNHNVMYWYQQKSSQAPKLLFHYYDKDFNNEADTPDNFQSRRPNTSFCFLDIRSPGLGDTAMYLCATSRDWEGGEQYFGPGTRLTVT.

In this sample, this clonotype turned up many times. V and J are TRBV6-2 or TRBV6-3 and TRBJ1-6, with 7 bases matching TRBD1. Trimming removed 2 bases from V and 7 bases from J; junction bases left unmatched: 8. The CDR3 contains 16 residues. Germline CDR1 MNHEY, CDR2 SVGEGT. CDR3 loop: CASSYHTGAGNSPLHF. The CDR3 nucleotides are TGTGCCAGCAGTTACCATACAGGGGCCGGGAATTCACCCCTCCACTTT.